This T cell receptor beta chain comes out of a study of OX40 agonist ivuxolimab in advanced cancers. Findings and caveats of the study: Partial responders receiving 0.1-3.0 mg/kg showed among the lowest clonal expansion. Fewer expanded clones were found on average in CD4+ than in CD8+ T cells.

The CDR3 is 17 amino acids. The V gene end was trimmed by 6 bases and the J gene end by 7 bases; junction bases not matched to a gene: 17. CDR1 is LGHNT, CDR2 FRNRAP, per germline. Clones were sequenced by immunoSEQ multiplex PCR, and TCRdb holds only the in-frame ones, with some missing. The sample carries 55,000 to 75,000 clones, roughly four fifths recorded once. This clone came up a few times. Its antigen is currently unknown. Autoimmune disease history or systemic immunosuppression barred patients. The clonotype was recovered from an adult with an advanced solid tumor such as melanoma, head and neck, liver or kidney cancer. This specimen consisted of CD4+ or CD8+ T cells sorted from blood, obtained in a trial of the OX40 agonist ivuxolimab. V gene TRBV12-5 combines with J gene TRBJ2-2, with TRBD1 matching 7 bases. This chain's CDR3 is CASGFGKRQGKGGELFF. In DNA form, the CDR3 reads TGTGCTAGTGGCTTTGGGAAGAGACAGGGAAAGGGCGGGGAGCTGTTTTTT. Full variable domain (missing parts from reference TRBV12-5 and TRBJ2-2): DARVTQTPRHKVTEMGQEVTMRCQPILGHNTVFWYRQTMMQGLELLAYFRNRAPLDDSGMPKDRFSAEMPDATLATLKIQPSEPRDSAVYFCASGFGKRQGKGGELFFGEGSRLTVL.